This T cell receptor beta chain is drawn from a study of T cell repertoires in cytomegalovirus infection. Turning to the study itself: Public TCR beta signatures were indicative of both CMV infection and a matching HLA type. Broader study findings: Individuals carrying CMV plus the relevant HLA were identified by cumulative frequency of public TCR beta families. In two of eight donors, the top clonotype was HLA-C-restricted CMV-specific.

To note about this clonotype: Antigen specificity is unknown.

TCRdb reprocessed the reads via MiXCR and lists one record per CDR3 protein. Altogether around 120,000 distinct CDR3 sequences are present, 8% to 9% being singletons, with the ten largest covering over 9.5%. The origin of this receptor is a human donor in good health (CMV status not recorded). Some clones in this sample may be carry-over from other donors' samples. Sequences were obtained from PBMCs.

CDR3 loop: CASSDVGRLRAFF. The CDR3 coding sequence is TGTGCCAGCAGTGATGTGGGCAGACTGCGGGCTTTCTTT. J is TRBJ1-1 and V is TRBV25-1; no reliable D call. Per germline, CDR1 MGHDK and CDR2 SYGVNS. The CDR3 spans 13 residues. The V and J ends lost 3 bases and 11 bases respectively, with 16 bases between them.